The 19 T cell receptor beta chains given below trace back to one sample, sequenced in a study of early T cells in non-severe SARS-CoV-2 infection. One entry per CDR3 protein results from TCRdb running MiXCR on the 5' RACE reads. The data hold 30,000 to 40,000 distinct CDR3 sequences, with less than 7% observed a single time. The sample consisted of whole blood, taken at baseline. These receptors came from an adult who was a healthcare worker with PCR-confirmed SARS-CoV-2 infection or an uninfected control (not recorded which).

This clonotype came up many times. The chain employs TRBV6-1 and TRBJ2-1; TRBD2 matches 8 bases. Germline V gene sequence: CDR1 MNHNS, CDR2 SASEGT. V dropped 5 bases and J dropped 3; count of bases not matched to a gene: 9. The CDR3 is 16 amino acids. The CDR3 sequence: CASSFGGAGFYNEQFF. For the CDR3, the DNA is TGTGCCAGCAGTTTCGGGGGGGCAGGATTCTACAATGAGCAGTTCTTC.

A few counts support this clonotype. As DNA, the CDR3 is TGTGCCAGCAGCTTAGCGATGAACACTCTGGGAAGCACAGATACGCAGTATTTT. The encoded protein is CASSLAMNTLGSTDTQYF. The chain combines TRBV7-9 with TRBJ2-3; D remains unclear. The ends were cut back, 0 bases at V and 0 bases at J, with 16 bases in the middle. This CDR3 contains 18 residues. Germline V gene lookup returns CDR1 SEHNR and CDR2 FQNEAQ (reference sequence).

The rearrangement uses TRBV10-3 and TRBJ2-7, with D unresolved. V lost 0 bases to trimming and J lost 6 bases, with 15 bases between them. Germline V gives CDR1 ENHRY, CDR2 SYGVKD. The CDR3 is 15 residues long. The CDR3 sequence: CAISESTDSRGEQYF. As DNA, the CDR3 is TGTGCCATCAGTGAGTCCACAGATTCCCGTGGCGAGCAGTACTTC.

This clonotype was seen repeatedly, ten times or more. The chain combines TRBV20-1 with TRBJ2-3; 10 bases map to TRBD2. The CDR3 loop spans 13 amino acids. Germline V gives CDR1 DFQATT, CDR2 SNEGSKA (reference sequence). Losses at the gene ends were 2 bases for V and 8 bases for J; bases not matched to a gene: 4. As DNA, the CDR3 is TGCAGTGCTAGACTAGCGGGAGAGGTTACGCAGTATTTT. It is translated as CSARLAGEVTQYF.

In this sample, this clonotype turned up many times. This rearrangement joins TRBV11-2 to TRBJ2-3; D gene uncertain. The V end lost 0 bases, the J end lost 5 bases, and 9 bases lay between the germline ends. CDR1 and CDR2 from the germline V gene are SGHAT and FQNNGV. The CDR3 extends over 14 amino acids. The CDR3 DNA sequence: TGTGCCAGCAGCTTAGATCTAGGCGTAGATACGCAGTATTTT. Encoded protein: CASSLDLGVDTQYF.

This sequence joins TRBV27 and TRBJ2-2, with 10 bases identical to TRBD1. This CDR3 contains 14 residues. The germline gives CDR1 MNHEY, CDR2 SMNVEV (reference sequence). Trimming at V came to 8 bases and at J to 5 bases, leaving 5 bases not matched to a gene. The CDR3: CASLDRGLTGELFF. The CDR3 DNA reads TGTGCCAGCCTGGACAGGGGGTTAACCGGGGAGCTGTTTTTT.

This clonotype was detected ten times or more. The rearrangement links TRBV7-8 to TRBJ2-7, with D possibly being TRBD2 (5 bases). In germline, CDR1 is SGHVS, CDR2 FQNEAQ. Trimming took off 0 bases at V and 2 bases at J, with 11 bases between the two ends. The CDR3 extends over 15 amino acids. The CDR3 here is CASSLAPRGTYEQYF. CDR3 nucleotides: TGTGCCAGCAGCTTAGCTCCCCGGGGTACCTACGAGCAGTACTTC.

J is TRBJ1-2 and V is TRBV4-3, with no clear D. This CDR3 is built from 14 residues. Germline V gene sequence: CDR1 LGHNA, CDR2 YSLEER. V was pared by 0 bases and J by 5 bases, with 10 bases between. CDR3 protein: CASSQDFVGYGYTF. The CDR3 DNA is TGCGCCAGCAGCCAAGACTTCGTAGGGTATGGCTACACCTTC.

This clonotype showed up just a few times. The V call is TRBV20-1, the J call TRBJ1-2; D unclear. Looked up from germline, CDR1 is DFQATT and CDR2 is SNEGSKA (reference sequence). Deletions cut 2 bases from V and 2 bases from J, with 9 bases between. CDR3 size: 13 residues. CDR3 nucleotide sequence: TGCAGTGCTAGATTGGCGGCGAACTATGGCTACACCTTC. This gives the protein CSARLAANYGYTF.

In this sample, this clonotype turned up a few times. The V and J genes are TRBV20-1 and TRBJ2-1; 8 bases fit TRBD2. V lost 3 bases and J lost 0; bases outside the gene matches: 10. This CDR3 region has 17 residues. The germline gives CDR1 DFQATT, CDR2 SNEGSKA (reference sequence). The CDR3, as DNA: TGCAGTGCTAGCATTTGGACTAGCCAGAGCTCCTACAATGAGCAGTTCTTC. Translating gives CSASIWTSQSSYNEQFF.

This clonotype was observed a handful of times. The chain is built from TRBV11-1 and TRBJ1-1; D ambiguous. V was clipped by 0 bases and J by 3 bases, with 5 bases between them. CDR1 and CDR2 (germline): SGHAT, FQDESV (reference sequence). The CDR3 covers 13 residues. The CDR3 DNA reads TGTGCCAGCAGCTTAGCAGGGTACACTGAAGCTTTCTTT. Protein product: CASSLAGYTEAFF.

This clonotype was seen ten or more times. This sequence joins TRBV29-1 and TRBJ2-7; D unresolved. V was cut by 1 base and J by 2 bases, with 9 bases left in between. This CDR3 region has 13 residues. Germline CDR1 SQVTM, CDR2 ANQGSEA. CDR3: CSVEGTPPYEQYF. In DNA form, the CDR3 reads TGCAGCGTTGAAGGGACCCCTCCCTACGAGCAGTACTTC.

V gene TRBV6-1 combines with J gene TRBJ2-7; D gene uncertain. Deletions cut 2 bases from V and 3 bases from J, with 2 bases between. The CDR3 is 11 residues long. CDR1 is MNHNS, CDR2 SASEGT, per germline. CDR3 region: CASSEYYEQYF. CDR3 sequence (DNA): TGTGCCAGCAGTGAATACTACGAGCAGTACTTC.

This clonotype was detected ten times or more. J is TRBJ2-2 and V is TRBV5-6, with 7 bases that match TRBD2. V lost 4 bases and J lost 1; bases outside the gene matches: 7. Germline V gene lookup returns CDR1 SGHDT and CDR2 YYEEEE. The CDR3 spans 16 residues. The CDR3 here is CASSPLREMNTGELFF. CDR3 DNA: TGTGCCAGCAGCCCGTTGCGGGAGATGAACACCGGGGAGCTGTTTTTT.

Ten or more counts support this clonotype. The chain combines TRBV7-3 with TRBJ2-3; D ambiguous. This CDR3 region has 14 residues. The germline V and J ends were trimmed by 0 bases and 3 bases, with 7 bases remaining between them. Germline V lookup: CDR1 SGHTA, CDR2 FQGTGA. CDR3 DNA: TGTGCCAGCAGCTTAACTCCAGCAACAGATACGCAGTATTTT. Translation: CASSLTPATDTQYF.

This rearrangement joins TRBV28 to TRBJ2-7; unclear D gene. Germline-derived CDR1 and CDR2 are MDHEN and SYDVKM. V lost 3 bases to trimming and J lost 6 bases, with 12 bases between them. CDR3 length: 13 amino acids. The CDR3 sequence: CASSLAEPREQYF. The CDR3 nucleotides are TGTGCCAGCAGTTTGGCAGAACCTCGCGAGCAGTACTTC.

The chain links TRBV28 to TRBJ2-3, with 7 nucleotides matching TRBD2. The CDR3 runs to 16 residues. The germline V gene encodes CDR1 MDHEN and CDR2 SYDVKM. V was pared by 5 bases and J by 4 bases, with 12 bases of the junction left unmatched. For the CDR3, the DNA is TGTGCCAGCAGTAGCCGACTAGCTTCGATCCCAGATACGCAGTATTTT. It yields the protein CASSSRLASIPDTQYF.

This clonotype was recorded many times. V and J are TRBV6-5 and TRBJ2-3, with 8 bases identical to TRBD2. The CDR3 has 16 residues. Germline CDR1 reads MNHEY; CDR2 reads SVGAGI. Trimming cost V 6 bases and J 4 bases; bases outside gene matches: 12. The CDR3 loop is CASSRLGLDGADTQYF. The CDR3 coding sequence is TGTGCCAGCAGCCGCTTGGGACTAGATGGCGCAGATACGCAGTATTTT.

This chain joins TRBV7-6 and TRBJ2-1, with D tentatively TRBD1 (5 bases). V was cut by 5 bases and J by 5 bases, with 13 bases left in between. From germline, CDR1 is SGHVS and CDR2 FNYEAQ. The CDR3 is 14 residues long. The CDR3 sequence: CASSREGANNEQFF. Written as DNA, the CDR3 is TGTGCCAGCAGCCGCGAAGGGGCGAACAATGAGCAGTTCTTC. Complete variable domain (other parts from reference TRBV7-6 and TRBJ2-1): GAGVSQSPRYKVTKRGQDVALRCDPISGHVSLYWYRQALGQGPEFLTYFNYEAQQDKSGLPNDRFSAERPEGSISTLTIQRTEQRDSAMYRCASSREGANNEQFFGPGTRLTVL.